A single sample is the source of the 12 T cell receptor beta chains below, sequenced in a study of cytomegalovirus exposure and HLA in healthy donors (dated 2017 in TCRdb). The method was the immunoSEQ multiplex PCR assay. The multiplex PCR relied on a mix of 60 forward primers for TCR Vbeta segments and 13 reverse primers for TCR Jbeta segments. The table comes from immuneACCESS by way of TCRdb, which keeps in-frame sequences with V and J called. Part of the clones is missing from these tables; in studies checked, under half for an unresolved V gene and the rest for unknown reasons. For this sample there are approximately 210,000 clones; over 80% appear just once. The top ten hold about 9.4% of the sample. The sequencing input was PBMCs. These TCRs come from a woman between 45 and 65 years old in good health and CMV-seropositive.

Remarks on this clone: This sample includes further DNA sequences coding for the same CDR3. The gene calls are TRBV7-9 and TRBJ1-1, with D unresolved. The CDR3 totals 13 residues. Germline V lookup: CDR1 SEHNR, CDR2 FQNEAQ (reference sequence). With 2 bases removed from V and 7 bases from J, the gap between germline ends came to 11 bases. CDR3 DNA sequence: TGTGCCAGCAGCTTACTTTCGGGAGGTGAAGCTTTCTTT. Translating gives CASSLLSGGEAFF.

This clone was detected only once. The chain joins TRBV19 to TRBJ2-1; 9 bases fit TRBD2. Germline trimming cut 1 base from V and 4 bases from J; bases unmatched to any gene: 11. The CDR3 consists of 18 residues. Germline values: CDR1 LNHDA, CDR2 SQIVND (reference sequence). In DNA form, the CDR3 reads TGTGCCAGTAGTATAGCACTTTTTCTGCTAGCGGGGTACAATGAGCAGTTCTTC. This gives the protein CASSIALFLLAGYNEQFF. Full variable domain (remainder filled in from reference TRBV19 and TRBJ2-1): DGGITQSPKYLFRKEGQNVTLSCEQNLNHDAMYWYRQDPGQGLRLIYYSQIVNDFQKGDIAEGYSVSREKKESFPLTVTSAQKNPTAFYLCASSIALFLLAGYNEQFFGPGTRLTVL.

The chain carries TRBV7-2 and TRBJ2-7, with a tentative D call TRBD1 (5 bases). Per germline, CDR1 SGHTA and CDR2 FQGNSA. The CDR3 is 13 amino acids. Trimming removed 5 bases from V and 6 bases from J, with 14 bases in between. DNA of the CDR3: TGTGCCAGCAGCGGCTCGGCCCAGGGCGAGCAGTACTTC. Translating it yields CASSGSAQGEQYF.

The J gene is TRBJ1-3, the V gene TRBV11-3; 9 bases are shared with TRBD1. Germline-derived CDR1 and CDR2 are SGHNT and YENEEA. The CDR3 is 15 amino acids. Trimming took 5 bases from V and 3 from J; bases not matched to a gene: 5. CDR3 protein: CASSIGTGSGNTIYF. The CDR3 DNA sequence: TGTGCCAGCAGCATTGGGACAGGGAGTGGAAACACCATATATTTT.

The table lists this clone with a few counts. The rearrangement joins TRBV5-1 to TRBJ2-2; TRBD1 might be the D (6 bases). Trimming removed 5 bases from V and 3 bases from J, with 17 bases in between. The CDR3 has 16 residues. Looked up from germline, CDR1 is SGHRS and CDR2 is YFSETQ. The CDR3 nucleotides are TGCGCCAGCAGGGGCTTTGTACAGGGAGACACCGGGGAGCTGTTTTTT. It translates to CASRGFVQGDTGELFF.

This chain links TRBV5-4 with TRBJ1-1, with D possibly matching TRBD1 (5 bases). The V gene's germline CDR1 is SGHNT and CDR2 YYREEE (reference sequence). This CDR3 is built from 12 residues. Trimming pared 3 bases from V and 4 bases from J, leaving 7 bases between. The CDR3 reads CASSSGFTEAFF. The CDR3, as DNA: TGTGCCAGCAGCTCAGGGTTCACTGAAGCTTTCTTT.

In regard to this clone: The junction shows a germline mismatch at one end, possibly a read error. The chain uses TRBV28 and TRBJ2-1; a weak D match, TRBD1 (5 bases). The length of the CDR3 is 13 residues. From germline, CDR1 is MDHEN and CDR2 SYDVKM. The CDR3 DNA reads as TGTGCCAGCAGTTTTCTAATCGGGCCAGGGTTGGTCTTC. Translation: CASSFLIGPGLVF. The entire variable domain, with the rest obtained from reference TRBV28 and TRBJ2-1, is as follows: DVKVTQSSRYLVKRTGEKVFLECVQDMDHENMFWYRQDPGLGLRLIYFSYDVKMKEKGDIPEGYSVSREKKERFSLILESASTNQTSMYLCASSFLIGPGLVFGPGTRLTVL.

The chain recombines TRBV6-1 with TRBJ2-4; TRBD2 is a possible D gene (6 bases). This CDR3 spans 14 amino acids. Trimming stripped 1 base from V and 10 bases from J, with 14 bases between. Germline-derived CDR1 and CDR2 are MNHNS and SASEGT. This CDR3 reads CASSEVGGEWIQYF. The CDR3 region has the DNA TGTGCCAGCAGTGAAGTCGGAGGGGAATGGATTCAGTACTTC.

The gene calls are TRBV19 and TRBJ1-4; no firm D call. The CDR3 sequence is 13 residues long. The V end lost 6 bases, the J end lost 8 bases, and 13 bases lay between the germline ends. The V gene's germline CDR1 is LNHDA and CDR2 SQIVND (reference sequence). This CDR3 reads CASRGTSEEKLFF. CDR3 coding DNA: TGTGCCAGTAGAGGAACCAGCGAAGAAAAACTGTTTTTT.

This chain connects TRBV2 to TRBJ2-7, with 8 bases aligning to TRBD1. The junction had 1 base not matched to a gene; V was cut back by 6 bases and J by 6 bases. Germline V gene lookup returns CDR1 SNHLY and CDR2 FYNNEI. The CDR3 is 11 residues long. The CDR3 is CASRQGGEQYF. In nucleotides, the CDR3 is TGTGCCAGCAGACAGGGGGGCGAGCAGTACTTC.

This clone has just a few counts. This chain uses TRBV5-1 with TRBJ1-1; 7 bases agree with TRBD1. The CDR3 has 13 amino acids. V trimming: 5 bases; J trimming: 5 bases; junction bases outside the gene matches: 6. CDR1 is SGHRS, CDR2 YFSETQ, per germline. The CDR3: CASRPTGRTEAFF. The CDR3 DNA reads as TGCGCCAGCAGGCCGACAGGGAGGACTGAAGCTTTCTTT.

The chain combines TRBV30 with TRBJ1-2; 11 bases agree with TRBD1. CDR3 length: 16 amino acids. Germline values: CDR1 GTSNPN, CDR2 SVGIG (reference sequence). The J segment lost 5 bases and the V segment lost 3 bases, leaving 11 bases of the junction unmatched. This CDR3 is CAWRLRDRGSGYGYTF. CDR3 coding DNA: TGTGCCTGGAGGCTACGGGACAGGGGGTCAGGGTATGGCTACACCTTC.